Presented here are 28 T cell receptor beta chains from one specimen sequenced in a study of OX40 agonist ivuxolimab in advanced cancers. The data were produced by immunoSEQ multiplex PCR, yet TCRdb's version contains in-frame clones alone and is incomplete. The profile shows fewer than 85,000 clones, about 90% of them singletons. This specimen was CD4+ or CD8+ T cells sorted from blood, taken in a trial of the OX40 agonist ivuxolimab. These receptor sequences come from an adult with an advanced solid tumor such as melanoma, head and neck, liver or kidney cancer.

This rearrangement joins TRBV7-9 to TRBJ1-2, with TRBD1 as a possible D gene (5 bases). CDR3 length: 12 residues. The ends were cut back, 4 bases at V and 8 bases at J, with 11 bases in the middle. Germline CDR1 SEHNR, CDR2 FQNEAQ (reference sequence). The CDR3 is CASSSDIGGYTF. The CDR3 bases are TGTGCCAGCAGCTCGGACATAGGAGGCTACACCTTC.

The chain combines TRBV6-5 with TRBJ2-7, with TRBD2 matching 7 bases. The CDR3 sequence is 13 residues long. Germline V lookup: CDR1 MNHEY, CDR2 SVGAGI. V trimming: 2 bases; J trimming: 3 bases; junction bases outside the gene matches: 1. The CDR3 loop reads CASSYRGGYEQYF. CDR3 bases: TGTGCCAGCAGTTACCGCGGGGGCTACGAGCAGTACTTC.

The J gene is TRBJ2-5, the V gene TRBV5-1; 7 nucleotides agree with TRBD2. This CDR3 comprises 15 residues. The germline gives CDR1 SGHRS, CDR2 YFSETQ. Trimming removed 4 bases from V and 1 base from J; junction bases left unmatched: 7. The CDR3 DNA reads as TGCGCCAGCAGCATTTCTAGCGGCGTCCAAGAGACCCAGTACTTC. Its translation: CASSISSGVQETQYF.

This clone came up a few times. The chain recombines TRBV11-2 with TRBJ2-7; D gene ambiguous. CDR1 and CDR2 from the germline V gene are SGHAT and FQNNGV. Deletions cut 4 bases from V and 0 bases from J, with 7 bases between. The CDR3 contains 13 residues. The CDR3 protein is CASSYPASYEQYF. For the CDR3, the DNA is TGTGCCAGCAGCTACCCGGCCTCCTACGAGCAGTACTTC.

This clone has a single count. V and J are TRBV6-6 and TRBJ2-3, with unresolved D. CDR1 is MNHNY and CDR2 is SVGAGI in the germline V gene (reference sequence). V lost 7 bases and J 0 bases, leaving 8 bases between the germline ends. The CDR3 has 13 residues. The CDR3 DNA sequence: TGTGCCAGCACTCGGGCTAGCACAGATACGCAGTATTTT. Translated: CASTRASTDTQYF.

CDR3 protein: CASSSAGLSYNEQFF. The CDR3, as DNA: TGTGCCAGCAGCTCAGCGGGGCTCTCCTACAATGAGCAGTTCTTC. This rearrangement joins TRBV7-8 to TRBJ2-1; 7 bases match TRBD2. V lost 4 bases and J lost 0; bases outside the gene matches: 3. The CDR3 spans 15 residues. CDR1 is SGHVS, CDR2 FQNEAQ, per germline.

CDR3: CASSLGRKTEAFF. The CDR3 nucleotides are TGTGCCAGCAGTTTAGGCCGGAAAACTGAAGCTTTCTTT. The chain combines TRBV27 with TRBJ1-1; unclear D gene. Trimming removed 2 bases from V and 5 bases from J, with 9 bases in between. From germline, CDR1 is MNHEY and CDR2 SMNVEV (reference sequence). The CDR3 totals 13 residues.

The rearrangement links TRBV2 to TRBJ2-5; D might be TRBD1 (6 bases). The CDR3 loop spans 14 amino acids. Between the trimmed V and J ends, which lost 9 bases and 7 bases, there was a span of 21 bases. CDR1 SNHLY and CDR2 FYNNEI come from the germline V gene. This CDR3 reads CASRTEPTRGTQYF. As DNA, the CDR3 is TGTGCCAGTAGGACAGAGCCAACTCGAGGGACCCAGTACTTC.

This clone was counted a few times. This sequence joins TRBV7-2 and TRBJ1-2, with D unclear. The germline V gene has CDR1 SGHTA and CDR2 FQGNSA. The CDR3 sequence is 13 residues long. The V gene lost 3 bases and the J gene lost 2 bases, with 7 bases spanning the gap. The CDR3 nucleotides are TGTGCCAGCAGCTTCGATTTGAACTATGGCTACACCTTC. It translates to CASSFDLNYGYTF.

The chain employs TRBV5-1 and TRBJ2-1; 8 nucleotides align to TRBD1. Germline values: CDR1 SGHRS, CDR2 YFSETQ. With V trimmed by 2 bases and J by 8 bases, 12 bases remained unmatched. This CDR3 comprises 16 residues. This chain's CDR3 is CASSFVDRENRDEQFF. CDR3 nucleotide sequence: TGCGCCAGCAGCTTCGTGGACAGGGAAAACAGGGATGAGCAGTTCTTC.

CDR3 loop: CASTTRTDILTGQPQHF. As DNA, the CDR3 is TGTGCCAGCACCACCCGGACAGATATCTTAACGGGGCAGCCCCAGCATTTT. V usage is TRBV27 and J usage is TRBJ1-5, with D possibly matching TRBD1 (6 bases). Germline values: CDR1 MNHEY, CDR2 SMNVEV (reference sequence). V lost 7 bases to trimming and J lost 7 bases, with 26 bases between them. The CDR3 is 17 residues long.

The genes are TRBV7-2 and TRBJ2-3, with D hard to call. The V end lost 1 base, the J end lost 1 base, and 12 bases lay between the germline ends. This CDR3 has 16 amino acids. Germline lookup yields CDR1 SGHTA and CDR2 FQGNSA. The CDR3 loop reads CASSLGLLSGTDTQYF. DNA of the CDR3: TGTGCCAGCAGCTTAGGTTTACTTTCTGGCACAGATACGCAGTATTTT.

The rearrangement joins TRBV5-5 to TRBJ1-5, with 7 positions matching TRBD1. With V trimmed by 6 bases and J by 6 bases, 21 bases remained unmatched. Germline CDR1 reads SGHKS; CDR2 reads YYEKEE (reference sequence). CDR3 length: 18 amino acids. The CDR3 region is CASTPPGGPSKGFQPQHF. The CDR3 DNA reads as TGTGCCAGCACCCCCCCAGGGGGACCCAGTAAGGGATTTCAGCCCCAGCATTTT.

The table lists this clone with a few counts. The chain employs TRBV5-1 and TRBJ2-3; a weak D match, TRBD1 (5 bases). Trimming pared 1 base from V and 1 base from J, leaving 13 bases between. The length of the CDR3 is 16 residues. CDR1 and CDR2 from the germline V gene are SGHRS and YFSETQ. CDR3 loop: CASSLSRAQGTDTQYF. The CDR3 bases are TGCGCCAGCAGCTTGAGCCGAGCACAGGGCACAGATACGCAGTATTTT. The full variable domain, completed using reference TRBV5-1 and TRBJ2-3, is KAGVTQTPRYLIKTRGQQVTLSCSPISGHRSVSWYQQTPGQGLQFLFEYFSETQRNKGNFPGRFSGRQFSNSRSEMNVSTLELGDSALYLCASSLSRAQGTDTQYFGPGTRLTVL.

The CDR3 nucleotides read TGTGCCAGCAGAGGGGATCCTGGGGAGACCCAGTACTTC. Translating it yields CASRGDPGETQYF. The chain combines TRBV6-1 with TRBJ2-5; possibly TRBD1 for D (5 bases). Germline lookup yields CDR1 MNHNS and CDR2 SASEGT. The CDR3 extends over 13 amino acids. The V end lost 6 bases, the J end lost 5 bases, and 13 bases lay between the germline ends.

V is TRBV4-2 and J is TRBJ2-2, with 10 nucleotides matching TRBD2. This CDR3 comprises 16 residues. The junction had 5 bases not matched to a gene; V was cut back by 0 bases and J by 7 bases. Germline CDR1 and CDR2: LGHNA and YNFKEQ. CDR3 amino acids: CASSQDGTSVVGELFF. The CDR3 DNA follows: TGTGCCAGCAGCCAAGACGGGACTAGCGTTGTCGGGGAGCTGTTTTTT.

The chain has TRBV28 and TRBJ2-3, with TRBD2 as a possible D gene (7 bases). The CDR3 covers 14 residues. Trimming cost V 2 bases and J 5 bases, with 11 bases left between them. The germline gives CDR1 MDHEN, CDR2 SYDVKM. The CDR3 sequence: CASSLGGGQDTQYF. CDR3 nucleotide sequence: TGTGCCAGCAGTTTAGGGGGGGGCCAAGATACGCAGTATTTT. Full variable domain (rest looked up from reference TRBV28 and TRBJ2-3): DVKVTQSSRYLVKRTGEKVFLECVQDMDHENMFWYRQDPGLGLRLIYFSYDVKMKEKGDIPEGYSVSREKKERFSLILESASTNQTSMYLCASSLGGGQDTQYFGPGTRLTVL.

The gene calls are TRBV19 and TRBJ1-1, with TRBD1 matching over 8 bases. The CDR3 sequence is 16 residues long. Germline-derived CDR1 and CDR2 are LNHDA and SQIVND (reference sequence). With V trimmed by 5 bases and J by 1 base, 9 bases remained unmatched. The chain's CDR3 is CASSDLTGASNTEAFF. The CDR3 DNA reads as TGTGCCAGTAGTGACTTGACAGGGGCATCGAACACTGAAGCTTTCTTT.

There are a few counts of this clone. This chain links TRBV30 with TRBJ1-1; D is uncertain. Germline values: CDR1 GTSNPN, CDR2 SVGIG (reference sequence). The CDR3 length is 11 residues. Trimming stripped 2 bases from V and 3 bases from J, with 4 bases between. CDR3 DNA sequence: TGTGCCTGGAGTACGTACACTGAAGCTTTCTTT. It yields the protein CAWSTYTEAFF.

The chain links TRBV19 to TRBJ1-1, with no clear D. In germline, CDR1 is LNHDA, CDR2 SQIVND (reference sequence). V was trimmed by 7 bases and J by 1 base, leaving 13 bases between them. The CDR3 contains 14 residues. The CDR3, as DNA: TGTGCCAGTAAACGCTCGGATTCGAACACTGAAGCTTTCTTT. Encoded protein: CASKRSDSNTEAFF. The whole variable domain, filled in from reference TRBV19 and TRBJ1-1, reads DGGITQSPKYLFRKEGQNVTLSCEQNLNHDAMYWYRQDPGQGLRLIYYSQIVNDFQKGDIAEGYSVSREKKESFPLTVTSAQKNPTAFYLCASKRSDSNTEAFFGQGTRLTVV.

This chain connects TRBV6-1 to TRBJ2-7; tentative D call: TRBD1 (6 bases). Trimming removed 6 bases at V and 5 bases at J, with 11 bases between. The CDR3 totals 12 residues. The germline V gene encodes CDR1 MNHNS and CDR2 SASEGT. Here the CDR3 reads CASRLNRDEQYF. The CDR3 DNA follows: TGTGCCAGCAGACTCAACAGGGACGAGCAGTACTTC.

The chain combines TRBV9 with TRBJ2-3; D possibly matches TRBD1 or TRBD2 (6 bases each). In germline, CDR1 is SGDLS, CDR2 YYNGEE. The CDR3 length is 15 residues. V shed 0 bases and J shed 4 bases, with 12 bases lying between them. In nucleotides, the CDR3 is TGTGCCAGCAGCGTAGCGGGGGCCCCCGCAGATACGCAGTATTTT. Translating it yields CASSVAGAPADTQYF.

V gene TRBV5-4 combines with J gene TRBJ1-2; possible D gene TRBD1, 6 bases. CDR1 is SGHNT, CDR2 YYREEE, per germline (reference sequence). The V gene lost 1 base and the J gene lost 7 bases, with 14 bases spanning the gap. The CDR3 runs to 14 residues. Here the CDR3 reads CASSLQGRSGGYTF. The DNA for the CDR3 is TGTGCCAGCAGCTTGCAGGGGCGTTCTGGTGGCTACACCTTC.

The chain couples TRBV5-1 to TRBJ1-1; the D gene is possibly TRBD1 (6 bases). CDR3 length equals 15 residues. V dropped 0 bases and J dropped 4 bases, with 13 bases sitting between them. Germline assignment: CDR1 SGHRS and CDR2 YFSETQ. CDR3 sequence: CASSLAVGRGTEAFF. The CDR3 DNA sequence: TGCGCCAGCAGCTTGGCGGTGGGCAGGGGCACTGAAGCTTTCTTT. Using reference TRBV5-1 and TRBJ1-1 for the parts outside the CDR3, the full variable domain is KAGVTQTPRYLIKTRGQQVTLSCSPISGHRSVSWYQQTPGQGLQFLFEYFSETQRNKGNFPGRFSGRQFSNSRSEMNVSTLELGDSALYLCASSLAVGRGTEAFFGQGTRLTVV.

The chain recombines TRBV9 with TRBJ2-6; 8 bases align to TRBD1. This CDR3 is 17 amino acids long. CDR1 and CDR2 from the germline V gene are SGDLS and YYNGEE. J lost 4 bases, V lost 4 bases, and 10 bases had no gene match. CDR3 residues: CASSPRTGTSGANVLTF. In DNA, the CDR3 is TGTGCCAGCAGCCCCAGGACAGGGACCTCCGGGGCCAACGTCCTGACTTTC.

The sample holds one count of this clone. The rearrangement uses TRBV10-2 and TRBJ1-5, with a tentative D call TRBD1 (6 bases). The germline V and J ends were trimmed by 6 bases and 0 bases, with 12 bases remaining between them. CDR1 and CDR2 (germline): WSHSY, SAAADI. The CDR3 contains 15 residues. Here the CDR3 DNA reads TGCGCCAGCAGGCTAACAGGGTATAGCAATCAGCCCCAGCATTTT. This gives the protein CASRLTGYSNQPQHF.

The V and J genes are TRBV19 and TRBJ1-1, with D possibly matching TRBD1 (6 bases). Between the trimmed V and J ends, which lost 4 bases and 1 base, there was a span of 7 bases. The germline gives CDR1 LNHDA, CDR2 SQIVND (reference sequence). The length of the CDR3 is 13 residues. The CDR3 protein is CASSKQGNTEAFF. In DNA form, the CDR3 reads TGTGCCAGTAGTAAACAGGGGAACACTGAAGCTTTCTTT.

This clone has just one count. The rearrangement links TRBV9 to TRBJ2-5; 8 bases line up with TRBD2. Germline V lookup: CDR1 SGDLS, CDR2 YYNGEE. Trimming took 0 bases from V and 5 from J; bases not matched to a gene: 3. The CDR3 runs 14 residues. CDR3 sequence reads: CASSVGTSRETQYF. CDR3 nucleotides: TGTGCCAGCAGCGTAGGGACTAGCAGGGAGACCCAGTACTTC.